One and the same sample provided the 24 T cell receptor beta chains below, sequenced in a study of blood T cell repertoires in COVID-19 (dated by TCRdb to 2019 to 2021). The library relied on the immunoSEQ multiplex PCR assay. TCRdb stores this immuneACCESS table with in-frame sequences only. Part of the clones is absent; in the studies checked, under half of the shortfall reflects unresolved V genes, and no reason is known for the rest. The sample table lists fewer than 80,000 clones, roughly four fifths of them with a count of one. The ten largest clonotypes hold about 14% of the sample. The sequenced sample was peripheral blood. The receptors stem from a man aged 45 to 65 with COVID-19, enrolled during active disease.

The CDR3 DNA follows: TGTGCCACCAGTGATTTGACAGGGGATATCCTGTACGAGCAGTACTTC. It translates to CATSDLTGDILYEQYF. V usage is TRBV24-1 and J usage is TRBJ2-7; 7 nucleotides line up with TRBD1. Germline values: CDR1 KGHDR, CDR2 SFDVKD. The length of the CDR3 is 16 residues. V lost 0 bases and J lost 4; bases outside the gene matches: 8.

The chain couples TRBV9 to TRBJ1-5; tentatively, D is TRBD1 (5 bases). CDR3 length equals 12 residues. Germline CDR1 reads SGDLS; CDR2 reads YYNGEE. With 3 bases removed from V and 5 bases from J, the gap between germline ends came to 6 bases. This chain's CDR3 is CASSEGDQPQHF. The DNA of the CDR3 is TGTGCCAGCAGCGAAGGGGATCAGCCCCAGCATTTT.

This chain connects TRBV7-6 to TRBJ1-4; 7 bases match TRBD1. The CDR3 loop spans 14 amino acids. Germline-derived CDR1 and CDR2 are SGHVS and FNYEAQ. With V trimmed by 3 bases and J by 4 bases, 2 bases remained unmatched. DNA of the CDR3: TGTGCCAGCAGCTTGGACAGGCGTAATGAAAAACTGTTTTTT. Translation: CASSLDRRNEKLFF.

The rearrangement uses TRBV2 and TRBJ1-1, with unresolved D. There are 13 residues in the CDR3. V was pared by 4 bases and J by 6 bases, with 12 bases between. CDR1 and CDR2 from the germline V gene are SNHLY and FYNNEI. CDR3 sequence reads: CASSGGWIPEAFF. DNA for the CDR3: TGTGCCAGCAGTGGCGGCTGGATTCCTGAAGCTTTCTTT.

The chain uses TRBV11-3 and TRBJ2-1, with 9 bases lining up with TRBD1. Germline CDR1 reads SGHNT; CDR2 reads YENEEA. V was clipped by 5 bases and J by 8 bases; unmatched bases: 10. This CDR3 comprises 15 residues. This chain's CDR3 is CASSGTGTGRDEQFF. CDR3 DNA sequence: TGTGCCAGCAGCGGCACCGGGACAGGGAGGGATGAGCAGTTCTTC.

V and J are TRBV7-7 and TRBJ2-1, with D tentatively TRBD2 (7 bases). This CDR3 comprises 15 residues. Between the trimmed V and J ends, which lost 1 base and 6 bases, there was a span of 13 bases. Germline V gene sequence: CDR1 SSHAT, CDR2 FNYEAQ (reference sequence). The CDR3 here is CASSLVGGPGNEQFF. The CDR3 DNA is TGTGCCAGCAGCTTAGTCGGGGGGCCTGGCAATGAGCAGTTCTTC.

The genes are TRBV5-1 and TRBJ2-5; 9 bases agree with TRBD2. The CDR3 is 21 amino acids. Per the germline V gene, CDR1 is SGHRS and CDR2 is YFSETQ. The V gene end was trimmed by 2 bases and the J gene end by 3 bases; junction bases not matched to a gene: 23. CDR3 in DNA: TGCGCCAGCAGCTTTAGCACCGATTCAGCGGGGGGAAAGCCTAATAAAGAGACCCAGTACTTC. Protein: CASSFSTDSAGGKPNKETQYF.

This clone was picked up one time. The J gene is TRBJ2-3, the V gene TRBV4-1; D unclear. V was shortened by 6 bases and J by 0 bases, with 13 bases between the two germline ends. Germline assignment: CDR1 MGHRA and CDR2 YSYEKL. This CDR3 has 15 residues. CDR3 coding DNA: TGCGCCAGCAGTTTTCTAGGAGAAAGCACAGATACGCAGTATTTT. Amino acids: CASSFLGESTDTQYF.

V usage is TRBV24-1 and J usage is TRBJ2-1; maybe TRBD1 (6 bases). The germline V gene has CDR1 KGHDR and CDR2 SFDVKD. Trimming removed 4 bases at V and 9 bases at J, with 12 bases between. The CDR3 length is 13 residues. CDR3 sequence reads: CATSESRDTEQFF. The CDR3 coding sequence is TGTGCCACCAGTGAATCCCGGGACACTGAGCAGTTCTTC.

This rearrangement joins TRBV13 to TRBJ2-3, with D perhaps TRBD2 (5 bases). Trimming cost V 5 bases and J 2 bases, with 14 bases left between them. The germline V gene encodes CDR1 PRHDT and CDR2 FYEKMQ (reference sequence). The CDR3 sequence is 15 residues long. The CDR3 DNA sequence: TGTGCCAGCAGCCTAAAACTAGGCTACACAGATACGCAGTATTTT. It is translated as CASSLKLGYTDTQYF. Filled out from reference TRBV13 and TRBJ2-3, the complete variable domain reads AAGVIQSPRHLIKEKRETATLKCYPIPRHDTVYWYQQGPGQDPQFLISFYEKMQSDKGSIPDRFSAQQFSDYHSELNMSSLELGDSALYFCASSLKLGYTDTQYFGPGTRLTVL.

This chain connects TRBV12-3 or TRBV12-4 to TRBJ1-1; D gene uncertain. The CDR3 loop spans 13 amino acids. Trimming took off 7 bases at V and 7 bases at J, with 16 bases between the two ends. The CDR3 loop reads CASTPSGRDEAFF. As DNA, the CDR3 is TGTGCCAGCACGCCATCTGGGAGGGATGAAGCTTTCTTT.

The chain is built from TRBV30 and TRBJ1-2; TRBD1 matches 11 bases. The CDR3 totals 13 residues. V lost 7 bases, J lost 2 bases, and 3 bases stayed unmatched. The germline V gene encodes CDR1 GTSNPN and CDR2 SVGIG (reference sequence). For the CDR3, the DNA is TGTGCCTCGGGACAGGGGGTAAACTATGGCTACACCTTC. Its translation: CASGQGVNYGYTF.

The chain combines TRBV30 with TRBJ1-4; a weak D match, TRBD1 (6 bases). This CDR3 comprises 18 residues. The germline V gene has CDR1 GTSNPN and CDR2 SVGIG (reference sequence). The V end was cut by 0 bases, the J end by 0 bases, with 17 bases between. CDR3 sequence reads: CAWSVPLTHRATNEKLFF. DNA for the CDR3: TGTGCCTGGAGTGTACCACTGACTCACAGGGCAACTAATGAAAAACTGTTTTTT.

The genes are TRBV28 and TRBJ2-5, with TRBD1 as a possible D gene (5 bases). V was cut by 5 bases and J by 3 bases, with 7 bases left in between. Germline V gene data show CDR1 as MDHEN and CDR2 as SYDVKM. The CDR3 loop spans 12 amino acids. CDR3 sequence: CASSQTEETQYF. CDR3 sequence (DNA): TGTGCCAGCAGTCAGACAGAAGAGACCCAGTACTTC.

The gene calls are TRBV2 and TRBJ1-1; TRBD1 matches 8 bases. The CDR3 is 13 residues long. V shed 6 bases, J shed 1 base, and the junction held 1 base outside the gene matches. The germline gives CDR1 SNHLY, CDR2 FYNNEI. CDR3: CASRTGENTEAFF. The CDR3, as DNA: TGTGCCAGCAGGACAGGGGAGAACACTGAAGCTTTCTTT.

This chain connects TRBV7-7 to TRBJ2-5; 7 nucleotides line up with TRBD1. The junction had 2 bases not matched to a gene; V was cut back by 1 base and J by 3 bases. This CDR3 comprises 14 residues. The germline gives CDR1 SSHAT, CDR2 FNYEAQ (reference sequence). The CDR3, as DNA: TGTGCCAGCAGCTTAGTTGGGACAGAAGAGACCCAGTACTTC. Translation: CASSLVGTEETQYF.

This clone showed up just a few times. This chain connects TRBV13 to TRBJ1-4, with unresolved D. This CDR3 has 16 amino acids. Germline-derived CDR1 and CDR2 are PRHDT and FYEKMQ (reference sequence). V dropped 2 bases and J dropped 2 bases, with 12 bases sitting between them. CDR3 nucleotide sequence: TGTGCCAGCAGCTTAAGCGAAGCTAACACTAATGAAAAACTGTTTTTT. It is translated as CASSLSEANTNEKLFF.

The rearrangement uses TRBV7-9 and TRBJ2-3, with a possible D match to TRBD1 (5 bases). The germline V gene encodes CDR1 SEHNR and CDR2 FQNEAQ (reference sequence). Trimming cost V 5 bases and J 6 bases, with 18 bases left between them. This CDR3 has 15 residues. The CDR3 bases are TGTGCCAGCAGCCCCCAAACAGGTCCAAGGGATACGCAGTATTTT. This gives the protein CASSPQTGPRDTQYF.

This sequence joins TRBV29-1 and TRBJ1-4, with a tentative D call TRBD1 (5 bases). The V and J ends lost 7 bases and 5 bases respectively, with 17 bases between them. The CDR3 loop spans 14 amino acids. Germline values: CDR1 SQVTM, CDR2 ANQGSEA. CDR3 DNA sequence: TGCAGCGCGAAGGGGTTAGGGGAAAATGAAAAACTGTTTTTT. It codes for CSAKGLGENEKLFF.

The chain is built from TRBV7-6 and TRBJ2-5; D gene uncertain. Germline values: CDR1 SGHVS, CDR2 FNYEAQ. V lost 1 base, J lost 5 bases, and 14 bases lay in between. The CDR3 runs to 15 residues. The CDR3 loop reads CASSLVVFPRETQYF. Written as DNA, the CDR3 is TGTGCCAGCAGCTTAGTTGTCTTCCCGAGGGAGACCCAGTACTTC. The whole variable domain, filled in from reference TRBV7-6 and TRBJ2-5, reads GAGVSQSPRYKVTKRGQDVALRCDPISGHVSLYWYRQALGQGPEFLTYFNYEAQQDKSGLPNDRFSAERPEGSISTLTIQRTEQRDSAMYRCASSLVVFPRETQYFGPGTRLLVL.

The CDR3 loop is CAISEGEAQHF. For the CDR3, the DNA is TGTGCCATCAGTGAGGGTGAGGCCCAGCATTTT. The chain has TRBV10-3 and TRBJ1-5; D not resolved. V was pared by 2 bases and J by 11 bases, with 7 bases between. Germline-derived CDR1 and CDR2 are ENHRY and SYGVKD. CDR3 length equals 11 residues.

CDR3 residues: CAISESREGDQPQHF. The CDR3 DNA follows: TGTGCCATCAGTGAGTCCAGGGAAGGGGATCAGCCCCAGCATTTT. The chain employs TRBV10-3 and TRBJ1-5; weak D call: TRBD1 (5 bases). Germline lookup yields CDR1 ENHRY and CDR2 SYGVKD. Trimming cost V 0 bases and J 5 bases, with 11 bases left between them. The CDR3 totals 15 residues.

The CDR3 protein is CASSQDTTGGYNSPLHF. DNA of the CDR3: TGTGCCAGCAGCCAAGACACGACAGGGGGATATAATTCACCCCTCCACTTT. The chain uses TRBV4-2 and TRBJ1-6; 9 bases map to TRBD1. CDR3 size: 17 residues. V shed 0 bases, J shed 4 bases, and the junction held 4 bases outside the gene matches. The germline CDR1 and CDR2 sequences are LGHNA and YNFKEQ.

V is TRBV6-5 and J is TRBJ1-1; TRBD1 is a possible D gene (6 bases). Germline V gene lookup returns CDR1 MNHEY and CDR2 SVGAGI. The CDR3 is 10 residues long. The CDR3 DNA sequence: TGTCCCCGGGACACACCTGAAGCTTTCTTT. Amino acid sequence: CPRDTPEAFF.